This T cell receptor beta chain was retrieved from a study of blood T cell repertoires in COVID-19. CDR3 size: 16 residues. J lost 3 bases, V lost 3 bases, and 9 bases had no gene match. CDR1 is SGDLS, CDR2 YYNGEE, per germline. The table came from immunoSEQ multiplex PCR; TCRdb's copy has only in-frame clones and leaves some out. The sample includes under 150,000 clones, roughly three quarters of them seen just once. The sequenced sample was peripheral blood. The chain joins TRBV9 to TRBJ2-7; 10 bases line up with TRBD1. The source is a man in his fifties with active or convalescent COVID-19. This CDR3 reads CASSAGVGTGDYEQYF. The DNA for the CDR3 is TGTGCCAGCAGCGCGGGGGTTGGGACAGGGGACTACGAGCAGTACTTC.